This T cell receptor (beta chain) was sequenced during a study of blood T cells in healthy people across ages. This clonotype was picked up a small number of times. The second PCR ran roughly 7 to 12 cycles with a sample-barcoded 5' primer and J-beta primers. MiXCR, applied by TCRdb to the 5' RACE reads, yields one record per CDR3 protein. Among some 1.6 million distinct CDR3 sequences listed, roughly 32% were seen once. Germline V CDR1 and CDR2: DFQATT, SNEGSKA (reference sequence). The CDR3 totals 10 residues. Trimming stripped 8 bases from V and 5 bases from J, with 9 bases between. This TCR was sampled from a woman younger than 45 in good health. The J gene is TRBJ2-5, the V gene TRBV20-1; no definite D call. Material for sequencing was blood. CDR3 loop: CSPKSETQYF. DNA of the CDR3: TGCAGTCCCAAATCGGAGACCCAGTACTTC.